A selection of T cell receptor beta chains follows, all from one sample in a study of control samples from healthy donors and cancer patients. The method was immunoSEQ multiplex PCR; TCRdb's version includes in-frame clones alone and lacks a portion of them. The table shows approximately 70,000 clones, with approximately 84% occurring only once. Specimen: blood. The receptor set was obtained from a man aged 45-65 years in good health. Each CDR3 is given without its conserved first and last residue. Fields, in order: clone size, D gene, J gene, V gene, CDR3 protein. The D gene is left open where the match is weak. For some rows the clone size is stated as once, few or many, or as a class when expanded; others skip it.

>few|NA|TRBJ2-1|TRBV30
AWAAGRVTEQF
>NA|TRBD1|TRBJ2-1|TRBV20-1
SASPGTGPNNEQF
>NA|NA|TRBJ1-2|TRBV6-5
ASRGGANYGYT
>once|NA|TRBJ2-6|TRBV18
ASYPASGANVLT
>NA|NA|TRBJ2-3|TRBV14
ASSHFTDTQY
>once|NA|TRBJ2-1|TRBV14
ASSQSRGDEQF
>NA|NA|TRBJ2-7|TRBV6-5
ASRSPDGFSYEQY
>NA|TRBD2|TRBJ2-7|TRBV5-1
ASSSPGLAAYEQY
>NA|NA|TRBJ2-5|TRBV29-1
SAGWGGETQY
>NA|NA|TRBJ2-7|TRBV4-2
ASSQETTEVYEQY
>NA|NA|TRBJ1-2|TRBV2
ASRVGGHDYGYT
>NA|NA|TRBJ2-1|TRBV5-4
ASSRMDSPLVDEQF
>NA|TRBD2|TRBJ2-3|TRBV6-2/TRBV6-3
ASSYTSGKDTQY
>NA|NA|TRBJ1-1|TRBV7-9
ASSLGQLNTEAF
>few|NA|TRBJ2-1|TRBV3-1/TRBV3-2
ASSRLVNEQF
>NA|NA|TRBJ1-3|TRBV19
ASSDDNSGNTIY
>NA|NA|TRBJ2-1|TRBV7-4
ASTPASLYNEQF
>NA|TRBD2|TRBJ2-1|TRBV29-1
SVGGGTSGLNEQF
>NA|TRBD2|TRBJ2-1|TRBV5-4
ASSGTSGANNEQF
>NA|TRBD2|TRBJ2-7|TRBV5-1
ASSLEAGGPYEQY
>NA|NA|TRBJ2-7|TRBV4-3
ASSQDLALYEQY
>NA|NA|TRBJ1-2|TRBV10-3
AISESDRGYGYT
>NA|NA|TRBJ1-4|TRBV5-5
ASSAGTMGGEKLF
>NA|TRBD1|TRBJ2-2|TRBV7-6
ASRRTGSNTGELF